This T cell receptor beta chain was recorded in a study of blood T cell repertoires in COVID-19. Whole-study context: Acute and convalescent COVID-19 specimens originated in the United States, Italy and Spain.

Germline V CDR1 and CDR2: SGHTA, FQGNSA. The CDR3 has 15 residues. V lost 4 bases to trimming and J lost 1 base, with 12 bases between them. Authors' methods: Counts of nucleated cells, estimated from reference gene primer amplification, were obtained. Only in-frame clones appear in the TCRdb table, and some are missing; sequencing was by immunoSEQ multiplex PCR. The D gene and trimming were derived from the DNA, and the V and J assignments and clone size from that table. The sample lists 150,000 to 250,000 clones, around four fifths seen once, with over 9.5% in the top ten. Everyone who took part was about 18 to 89 years old, and they came from about two dozen US areas. Cohorts were determined from participant-reported clinical history.

The sequence was collected from a man in his forties who had recovered from COVID-19. The sequenced sample consisted of PBMCs or T cells enriched from blood (not recorded which). The chain carries TRBV7-2 and TRBJ2-3; D not certain. The chain's CDR3 is CASSSSTPGTDTQYF. In DNA, the CDR3 is TGTGCCAGCAGCTCTTCTACCCCGGGCACAGATACGCAGTATTTT. Full variable domain (remainder filled in from reference TRBV7-2 and TRBJ2-3): GAGVSQSPSNKVTEKGKDVELRCDPISGHTALYWYRQSLGQGLEFLIYFQGNSAPDKSGLPSDRFSAERTGGSVSTLTIQRTQQEDSAVYLCASSSSTPGTDTQYFGPGTRLTVL.